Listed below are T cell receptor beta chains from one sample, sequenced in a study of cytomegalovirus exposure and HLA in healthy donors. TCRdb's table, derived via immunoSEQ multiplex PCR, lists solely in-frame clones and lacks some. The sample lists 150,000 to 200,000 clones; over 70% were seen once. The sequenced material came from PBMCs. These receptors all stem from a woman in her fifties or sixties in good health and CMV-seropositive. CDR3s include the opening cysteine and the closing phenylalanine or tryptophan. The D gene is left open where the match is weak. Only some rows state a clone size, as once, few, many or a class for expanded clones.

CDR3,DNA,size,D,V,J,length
CASSRTGRRSYEQYF,TGTGCCAGCAGTCGCACAGGGAGAAGATCCTACGAGCAGTACTTC,once,-,TRBV27,TRBJ2-7,15
CASSPSGLAETYNEQFF,TGTGCCAGCAGCCCCTCGGGACTAGCGGAGACTTACAATGAGCAGTTCTTC,-,TRBD2,TRBV7-9,TRBJ2-1,17
CASSRDRGARLYGYTF,TGTGCCAGCAGCAGGGACAGGGGGGCCCGCCTTTATGGCTACACCTTC,-,-,TRBV21-1,TRBJ1-2,16
CASSLARTGGNYGYTF,TGTGCCAGCAGCTTAGCCCGGACAGGAGGCAACTATGGCTACACCTTC,-,TRBD1,TRBV7-9,TRBJ1-2,16
CASSKQGRSRLGEQYF,TGTGCCAGCAGCAAACAGGGCAGGTCCCGCTTGGGCGAGCAGTACTTC,-,-,TRBV9,TRBJ2-7,16
CSVGLGGGSNQPQHF,TGCAGCGTTGGGCTTGGGGGCGGGAGCAATCAGCCCCAGCATTTT,few,-,TRBV29-1,TRBJ1-5,15
CASSLILAGGPDTDTQYF,TGTGCCAGCAGCTTGATATTAGCGGGAGGGCCGGACACAGATACGCAGTATTTT,-,TRBD2,TRBV7-2,TRBJ2-3,18
CASRYGTVYGYTF,TGTGCCAGCAGGTACGGGACAGTCTATGGCTACACCTTC,-,TRBD1,TRBV7-2,TRBJ1-2,13
CASGLTSGASSLEGSNYNEQFF,TGTGCTAGTGGTTTGACTAGCGGGGCATCCTCGCTCGAGGGATCCAACTACAATGAGCAGTTCTTC,-,TRBD2,TRBV12-5,TRBJ2-1,22
CASSYKGTGLEKLFF,TGTGCCAGCAGTTATAAAGGGACAGGGCTTGAAAAACTGTTTTTT,-,TRBD1,TRBV6-5,TRBJ1-4,15
CSAKSQGRAFF,TGCAGTGCTAAATCTCAGGGGCGAGCTTTCTTT,-,-,TRBV20-1,TRBJ1-1,11
CATQLAIVGDTQYF,TGTGCCACCCAACTAGCAATCGTAGGAGATACGCAGTATTTT,once,-,TRBV7-2,TRBJ2-3,14
CASSSSYSINQPQHF,TGTGCCAGCAGCTCAAGTTATTCTATCAATCAGCCCCAGCATTTT,-,-,TRBV11-3,TRBJ1-5,15
CSGQQGKVDTF,TGCAGTGGTCAACAGGGGAAGGTAGACACCTTC,-,TRBD1,TRBV20-1,TRBJ1-2,11
CASGLESGAGELFF,TGTGCTAGTGGTTTGGAAAGCGGGGCCGGGGAGCTGTTTTTT,-,TRBD2,TRBV12-5,TRBJ2-2,14
CASSPATGDYEQYF,TGTGCTAGCAGCCCGGCCACCGGGGATTACGAGCAGTACTTC,-,-,TRBV7-7,TRBJ2-7,14
CASSPDRAAGANVLTF,TGTGCCAGCAGCCCGGACAGGGCCGCTGGGGCCAACGTCCTGACTTTC,-,TRBD1,TRBV7-8,TRBJ2-6,16
CASSEYRGFNYEQYF,TGTGCCAGCAGTGAATATCGGGGGTTTAACTACGAGCAGTACTTC,once,-,TRBV25-1,TRBJ2-7,15
CASSLGTGTRGYTF,TGCGCCAGCTCCCTGGGGACAGGGACTCGTGGCTACACCTTC,-,TRBD1,TRBV5-1,TRBJ1-2,14
CASRWGLEQFF,TGTGCCAGCCGGTGGGGGCTTGAGCAGTTCTTC,-,-,TRBV28,TRBJ2-1,11
CASSLGSGGYEQYF,TGTGCCAGCAGCTTAGGGAGCGGGGGCTACGAGCAGTACTTC,-,TRBD2,TRBV7-3,TRBJ2-7,14
CASSFRPPGTGSTYGYTF,TGTGCCAGCAGCTTCCGACCCCCCGGGACAGGGTCAACCTATGGCTACACCTTC,-,TRBD1,TRBV13,TRBJ1-2,18
CASSYSRGGGLDEQFF,TGTGCCAGCAGTTACTCCCGTGGAGGCGGGCTGGATGAGCAGTTCTTC,few,-,TRBV6-6,TRBJ2-1,16
CASSPRTSGTYEQYF,TGTGCCAGCAGCCCCAGGACTAGCGGAACCTACGAGCAGTACTTC,-,TRBD2,TRBV7-8,TRBJ2-7,15
CASSSRLPISTDTQYF,TGCGCCAGCAGCTCCCGACTACCCATTAGCACAGATACGCAGTATTTT,-,-,TRBV4-1,TRBJ2-3,16
CASSLDSGGIADTQYF,TGTGCCAGCAGCTTGGATAGCGGGGGGATCGCAGATACGCAGTATTTT,-,TRBD2,TRBV11-3,TRBJ2-3,16
CASSGQGERWYF,TGTGCCAGCAGTGGACAGGGAGAGAGGTGGTACTTC,few,TRBD1,TRBV2,TRBJ2-7,12
CASSLWDRGSEKLFF,TGTGCCAGCAGCTTATGGGACAGGGGTTCTGAAAAACTGTTTTTT,once,TRBD1,TRBV13,TRBJ1-4,15
CASSPPTSGGAKETQYF,TGTGCCAGCTCACCACCGACTAGCGGGGGGGCCAAAGAGACCCAGTACTTC,-,TRBD2,TRBV18,TRBJ2-5,17
CAWSVPSGIETQYF,TGTGCCTGGAGTGTACCTAGCGGGATTGAGACCCAGTACTTC,few,TRBD2,TRBV30,TRBJ2-5,14
CASSTGQGNTEAFF,TGCGCCAGCAGCACGGGACAGGGGAACACTGAAGCTTTCTTT,-,TRBD1,TRBV5-1,TRBJ1-1,14
CASSQDWNQGAREQYF,TGCGCCAGCAGCCAAGATTGGAACCAGGGGGCGCGTGAGCAGTACTTC,-,TRBD1,TRBV4-3,TRBJ2-7,16
CASSLESGNEKLFF,TGCGCCAGCAGCTTGGAGTCAGGCAATGAAAAACTGTTTTTT,-,-,TRBV5-1,TRBJ1-4,14
CASSPRTPGTDTQYF,TGCGCCAGCAGCCCGCGGACACCCGGCACAGATACGCAGTATTTT,-,-,TRBV4-3,TRBJ2-3,15
CASSFQGRGTEAFF,TGTGCCAGCAGCTTTCAGGGAAGGGGCACTGAAGCTTTCTTT,-,-,TRBV5-5,TRBJ1-1,14
CATSRELRQPQHF,TGTGCCACCAGCAGGGAGCTTCGCCAGCCCCAGCATTTT,-,-,TRBV15,TRBJ1-5,13
CASRNPARAYGYTF,TGTGCCAGCAGGAACCCCGCCAGGGCCTATGGCTACACCTTC,-,-,TRBV28,TRBJ1-2,14
CASSPRSEETQYF,TGTGCCAGCAGCCCAAGGTCGGAGGAGACCCAGTACTTC,few,-,TRBV27,TRBJ2-5,13
CASHRLRENSQYF,TGTGCCAGCCACAGGCTCAGGGAAAACAGTCAGTACTTC,few,-,TRBV6-5,TRBJ2-4,13
CAWGGQASLYGYTF,TGTGCCTGGGGGGGACAGGCTAGCCTCTATGGCTACACCTTC,-,TRBD1,TRBV30,TRBJ1-2,14
CASSARWDGYTF,TGTGCCAGCAGCGCCAGGTGGGATGGCTACACCTTC,once,-,TRBV7-2,TRBJ1-2,12
CASSLGWEGYEQYF,TGTGCCAGCAGCTTGGGGTGGGAGGGCTACGAGCAGTACTTC,-,TRBD2,TRBV5-4,TRBJ2-7,14
CAWSPGQGDVGANVLTF,TGTGCCTGGAGTCCGGGACAGGGGGATGTTGGGGCCAACGTCCTGACTTTC,-,TRBD1,TRBV30,TRBJ2-6,17
CASIPQGAVDTQYF,TGTGCCAGCATACCACAGGGGGCGGTAGATACGCAGTATTTT,-,TRBD1,TRBV6-5,TRBJ2-3,14
CASSLILGGRGSYGYTF,TGTGCCAGCAGTTTGATTCTTGGGGGGCGCGGGAGCTATGGCTACACCTTC,-,-,TRBV28,TRBJ1-2,17
CSVGTSGTEAFF,TGCAGCGTTGGCACCTCAGGTACTGAAGCTTTCTTT,-,-,TRBV29-1,TRBJ1-1,12
CASSPQRLGGYTF,TGTGCCAGCAGCCCCCAGCGCCTCGGGGGCTACACCTTC,-,-,TRBV11-3,TRBJ1-2,13
CASSSQAVDRPQHF,TGTGCCAGCAGTAGCCAGGCTGTCGATCGGCCCCAGCATTTT,few,-,TRBV28,TRBJ1-5,14
CAIRTTGEGGELFF,TGTGCCATCAGGACAACGGGGGAAGGCGGGGAGCTGTTTTTT,-,-,TRBV10-3,TRBJ2-2,14